The 12 T cell receptor beta chains below come from one sample, sequenced in a study of T cells after yellow fever vaccination. One entry per CDR3 protein, called by TCRdb with MiXCR from the 5' RACE reads. This sample carries fewer than 500,000 distinct CDR3 sequences, approximately 19% of them seen once, and the ten largest clones take 15% to 20%. Sequencing was performed on PBMCs, taken before the yellow fever booster vaccination. These receptors were taken from a man in his late teens or twenties who received the YFV17D yellow fever vaccine.

This chain uses TRBV11-2 with TRBJ1-1; D uncertain. This CDR3 has 14 residues. V gave up 5 bases and J gave up 6 bases, with 16 bases separating them. The V gene's germline CDR1 is SGHAT and CDR2 FQNNGV. The chain's CDR3 is CASSPFGYGAEAFF. The CDR3 DNA reads as TGTGCCAGCAGCCCCTTCGGGTACGGCGCTGAAGCTTTCTTT.

The chain combines TRBV4-1 with TRBJ2-1; 11 bases are shared with TRBD2. The CDR3 spans 16 residues. In germline, CDR1 is MGHRA, CDR2 YSYEKL. V lost 1 base, J lost 5 bases, and 4 bases stayed unmatched. CDR3 residues: CASSQVQLAGDNEQFF. The CDR3 nucleotides read TGCGCCAGCAGCCAAGTCCAACTAGCGGGGGACAATGAGCAGTTCTTC.

The chain recombines TRBV7-6 with TRBJ1-4, with D hard to call. The CDR3 runs to 15 residues. Trimming stripped 5 bases from V and 5 bases from J, with 15 bases between. Germline CDR1 reads SGHVS; CDR2 reads FNYEAQ. The DNA of the CDR3 is TGTGCCAGCAGCGGCACGGGCTTATGGAATGAAAAACTGTTTTTT. Amino acids: CASSGTGLWNEKLFF.

The chain employs TRBV4-2 and TRBJ1-4; a possible D gene is TRBD1 (5 bases). Germline assignment: CDR1 LGHNA and CDR2 YNFKEQ. The CDR3 sequence is 16 residues long. The V end was cut by 4 bases, the J end by 5 bases, with 17 bases between. The CDR3 nucleotides read TGTGCCAGCAGCCTCAACGAACGGGGCGCGAATGAAAAACTGTTTTTT. Translation gives CASSLNERGANEKLFF.

The gene calls are TRBV27 and TRBJ1-5; D might be TRBD1 (5 bases). V gave up 5 bases and J gave up 2 bases, with 10 bases separating them. CDR1 is MNHEY, CDR2 SMNVEV, per germline (reference sequence). The CDR3 consists of 14 residues. The CDR3: CASSTGTRNQPQHF. The CDR3 nucleotides read TGTGCCAGCAGTACCGGGACTCGCAATCAGCCCCAGCATTTT.

The rearrangement uses TRBV20-1 and TRBJ2-7; TRBD2 is a possible D gene (7 bases). Germline assignment: CDR1 DFQATT and CDR2 SNEGSKA (reference sequence). Deletions cut 3 bases from V and 7 bases from J, with 16 bases between. This CDR3 is built from 13 residues. The CDR3 nucleotides are TGCAGTGCTAGGACTCCCGGGGGGCAAGAGCAGTACTTC. It specifies CSARTPGGQEQYF.

This clonotype came up a few times. The V and J genes are TRBV4-1 and TRBJ1-6; D is unresolved. This CDR3 has 14 amino acids. Between the trimmed V and J ends, which lost 1 base and 14 bases, there was a span of 15 bases. Germline V gives CDR1 MGHRA, CDR2 YSYEKL. This CDR3 is CASSQVPGRESLHF. The CDR3 nucleotides are TGCGCCAGCAGCCAAGTCCCGGGGAGGGAATCCCTCCACTTT.

The genes are TRBV6-1 and TRBJ2-7, with 12 bases identical to TRBD1. The germline V gene encodes CDR1 MNHNS and CDR2 SASEGT. The CDR3 loop spans 15 amino acids. After removal of 4 bases from V and 5 bases from J, the junction contained 6 bases not matched to a gene. The CDR3 loop reads CASSGAGTGGDEQYV. In DNA, the CDR3 is TGTGCCAGCAGTGGGGCCGGGACAGGGGGCGACGAGCAGTACGTC.

This clonotype turned up a few times. The chain links TRBV20-1 to TRBJ2-3; the match to TRBD2 covers 15 bases. CDR3 size: 17 residues. CDR1 DFQATT and CDR2 SNEGSKA come from the germline V gene (reference sequence). With 6 bases clipped from V and 0 bases from J, the junction kept 7 bases outside the gene matches. The CDR3 nucleotides are TGCAGTGCCCCCGGGACTAGCGGGGGGTTTAGCACAGATACGCAGTATTTT. This translates into CSAPGTSGGFSTDTQYF.

This clonotype was found a few times. The chain is built from TRBV12-3 or TRBV12-4 and TRBJ2-6; D remains ambiguous. Trimming cost V 3 bases and J 4 bases, with 4 bases left between them. CDR3 length equals 13 residues. DNA for the CDR3: TGTGCCAGCAGTTTTAAGGGGGCCAACGTCCTGACTTTC. Translating it yields CASSFKGANVLTF.

This clonotype was seen at least ten times. The V and J genes are TRBV5-1 and TRBJ2-3; TRBD1 agrees at 8 bases. There are 14 residues in the CDR3. Germline CDR1 reads SGHRS; CDR2 reads YFSETQ. Germline trimming cut 6 bases from V and 0 bases from J; bases unmatched to any gene: 3. Written as DNA, the CDR3 is TGCGCCAGCAAAGGACAGGGCAGCACAGATACGCAGTATTTT. Protein product: CASKGQGSTDTQYF.

The V call is TRBV7-3, the J call TRBJ2-5; 10 positions agree with TRBD2. Looked up from germline, CDR1 is SGHTA and CDR2 is FQGTGA. The CDR3 has 16 residues. J lost 5 bases, V lost 2 bases, and 8 bases had no gene match. The chain's CDR3 is CASSLGTSGALETQYF. The CDR3 DNA is TGTGCCAGCAGCTTAGGTACTAGCGGGGCCCTGGAGACCCAGTACTTC.